This entry lists 4 T cell receptor beta chains sequenced from one sample in a study of cytomegalovirus exposure and HLA in healthy donors (dated by TCRdb to the late 2010s). Library preparation employed the immunoSEQ multiplex PCR assay. A mixture of 60 forward primers for TCR Vbeta segments and 13 reverse primers for TCR Jbeta segments was used in the multiplex PCR. In its TCRdb copy, this immuneACCESS table keeps in-frame sequences only and misses some clones. Where compared with another copy, unresolved V genes explain less than half of these, and the others have no known cause. This sample's clone table shows some 160,000 clones. The ten largest clones represent 2% to 2.5% of the sample. The sample taken for sequencing was PBMCs. These receptors all come from a man aged 25 to 45 in good health and CMV-seronegative.

V gene TRBV27 combines with J gene TRBJ1-1; D is possibly TRBD1 (6 bases). Trimming took off 6 bases at V and 3 bases at J, with 14 bases between the two ends. In germline, CDR1 is MNHEY, CDR2 SMNVEV (reference sequence). This CDR3 has 14 amino acids. CDR3: CASRGRDTYTEAFF. The CDR3 DNA reads TGTGCCAGCAGGGGACGGGACACTTACACTGAAGCTTTCTTT.

The rearrangement uses TRBV7-9 and TRBJ1-4; D call uncertain. The CDR3 contains 12 residues. Deletions cut 5 bases from V and 8 bases from J, with 9 bases between. CDR1 and CDR2 (germline): SEHNR, FQNEAQ (reference sequence). The CDR3 loop reads CASSGSQEKLFF. CDR3 DNA sequence: TGTGCCAGCAGCGGTTCCCAGGAAAAACTGTTTTTT.

The chain employs TRBV11-2 and TRBJ2-7, with 9 bases lining up with TRBD2. Per germline, CDR1 SGHAT and CDR2 FQNNGV. The CDR3 spans 15 residues. V trimming: 5 bases; J trimming: 5 bases; junction bases outside the gene matches: 10. The CDR3 DNA reads TGTGCCAGCAGCCCCTGGGTGGCGGGAGGGGACGAGCAGTACTTC. Encoded protein: CASSPWVAGGDEQYF.

This chain links TRBV6-4 with TRBJ2-3; 7 bases are a match to TRBD1. The CDR3 length is 16 residues. Germline V lookup: CDR1 MRHNA, CDR2 SNTAGT. The V segment lost 6 bases and the J segment 0 bases; nucleotides outside the gene matches: 9. The CDR3 is CASRRLGQASTDTQYF. The CDR3, as DNA: TGTGCCAGCAGGAGGCTCGGACAGGCGAGCACAGATACGCAGTATTTT.